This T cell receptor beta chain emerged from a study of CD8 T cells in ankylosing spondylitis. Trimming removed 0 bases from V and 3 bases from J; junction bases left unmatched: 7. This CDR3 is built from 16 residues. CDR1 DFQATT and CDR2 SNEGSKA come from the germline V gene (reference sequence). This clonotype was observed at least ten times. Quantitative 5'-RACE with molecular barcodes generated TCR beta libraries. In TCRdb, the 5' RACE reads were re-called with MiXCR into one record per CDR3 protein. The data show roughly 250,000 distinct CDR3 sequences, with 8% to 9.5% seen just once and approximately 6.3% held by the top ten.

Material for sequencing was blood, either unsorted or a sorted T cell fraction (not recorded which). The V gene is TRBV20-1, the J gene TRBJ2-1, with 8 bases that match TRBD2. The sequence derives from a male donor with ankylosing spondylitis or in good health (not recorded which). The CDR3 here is CSARDSGGVYYNEQFF. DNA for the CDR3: TGCAGTGCTAGAGACTCGGGGGGGGTCTACTACAATGAGCAGTTCTTC.